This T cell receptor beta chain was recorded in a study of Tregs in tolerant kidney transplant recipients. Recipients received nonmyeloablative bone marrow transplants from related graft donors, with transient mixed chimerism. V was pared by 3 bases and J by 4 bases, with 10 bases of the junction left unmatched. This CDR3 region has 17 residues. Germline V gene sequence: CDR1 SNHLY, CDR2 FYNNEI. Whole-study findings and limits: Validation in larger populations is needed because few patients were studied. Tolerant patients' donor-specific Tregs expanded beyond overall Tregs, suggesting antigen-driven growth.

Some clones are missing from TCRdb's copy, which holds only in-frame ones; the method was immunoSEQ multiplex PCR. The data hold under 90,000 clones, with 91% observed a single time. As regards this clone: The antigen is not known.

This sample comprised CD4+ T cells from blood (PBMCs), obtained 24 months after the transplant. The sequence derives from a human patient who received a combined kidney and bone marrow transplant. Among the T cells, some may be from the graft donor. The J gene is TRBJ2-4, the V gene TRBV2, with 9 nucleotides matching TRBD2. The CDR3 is CASSEHISGGAKNIQYF. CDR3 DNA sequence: TGTGCCAGCAGTGAGCATATTAGCGGGGGAGCTAAAAACATTCAGTACTTC.